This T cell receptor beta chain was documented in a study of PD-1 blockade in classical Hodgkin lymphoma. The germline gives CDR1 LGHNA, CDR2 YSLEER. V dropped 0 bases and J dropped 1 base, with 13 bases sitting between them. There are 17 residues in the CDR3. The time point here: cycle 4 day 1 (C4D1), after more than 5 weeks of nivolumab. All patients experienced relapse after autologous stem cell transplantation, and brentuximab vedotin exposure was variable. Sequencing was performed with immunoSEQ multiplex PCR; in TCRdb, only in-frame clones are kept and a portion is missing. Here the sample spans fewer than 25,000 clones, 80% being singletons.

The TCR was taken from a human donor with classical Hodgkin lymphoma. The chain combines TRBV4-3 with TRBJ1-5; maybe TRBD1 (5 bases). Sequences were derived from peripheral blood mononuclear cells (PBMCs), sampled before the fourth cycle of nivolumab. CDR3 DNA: TGCGCCAGCAGCCAAGATGCCCGGGGGGGGAGCAATCAGCCCCAGCATTTT. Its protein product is CASSQDARGGSNQPQHF.